This TCR beta chain appears in the sequencing data of a study of vaccination and CD4 T cells after COVID-19. In the study overall: Two mRNA vaccine doses were given, either BNT162b2 or mRNA-1273. Investigators took post-vaccine samples a median approximately 72 days after dose two, within a range of 14 to 241. Study-level results: Early timepoints after natural infection were not analyzed in these convalescent patients.

The treatment is: roughly 10-day PBMC culture with coronavirus spike peptide pools or control peptides (ViraFEST assay). With regard to this clonotype: Its cognate antigen is unknown.

The V and J ends lost 3 bases and 4 bases, in that order; junction bases with no gene match: 1. Per the germline V gene, CDR1 is DFQATT and CDR2 is SNEGSKA (reference sequence). The CDR3 totals 12 residues. Sequenced with the Oncomine TCR Beta short-read assay was DNA taken from cultured CD4+ T cells. TCRdb used MiXCR to reprocess the PCR reads, holding one entry per CDR3 protein. The sample holds just over 9,500 distinct CDR3 sequences, 51% seen once. This chain links TRBV20-1 with TRBJ2-3; TRBD2 aligns across 7 bases. Input material: CD4+ T cells from blood, cultured in vitro. The sequence derives from a human donor who had recovered from COVID-19. The CDR3 DNA sequence: TGCAGTGCTAGGGCGGGAGCAGATACGCAGTATTTT. Residues: CSARAGADTQYF.